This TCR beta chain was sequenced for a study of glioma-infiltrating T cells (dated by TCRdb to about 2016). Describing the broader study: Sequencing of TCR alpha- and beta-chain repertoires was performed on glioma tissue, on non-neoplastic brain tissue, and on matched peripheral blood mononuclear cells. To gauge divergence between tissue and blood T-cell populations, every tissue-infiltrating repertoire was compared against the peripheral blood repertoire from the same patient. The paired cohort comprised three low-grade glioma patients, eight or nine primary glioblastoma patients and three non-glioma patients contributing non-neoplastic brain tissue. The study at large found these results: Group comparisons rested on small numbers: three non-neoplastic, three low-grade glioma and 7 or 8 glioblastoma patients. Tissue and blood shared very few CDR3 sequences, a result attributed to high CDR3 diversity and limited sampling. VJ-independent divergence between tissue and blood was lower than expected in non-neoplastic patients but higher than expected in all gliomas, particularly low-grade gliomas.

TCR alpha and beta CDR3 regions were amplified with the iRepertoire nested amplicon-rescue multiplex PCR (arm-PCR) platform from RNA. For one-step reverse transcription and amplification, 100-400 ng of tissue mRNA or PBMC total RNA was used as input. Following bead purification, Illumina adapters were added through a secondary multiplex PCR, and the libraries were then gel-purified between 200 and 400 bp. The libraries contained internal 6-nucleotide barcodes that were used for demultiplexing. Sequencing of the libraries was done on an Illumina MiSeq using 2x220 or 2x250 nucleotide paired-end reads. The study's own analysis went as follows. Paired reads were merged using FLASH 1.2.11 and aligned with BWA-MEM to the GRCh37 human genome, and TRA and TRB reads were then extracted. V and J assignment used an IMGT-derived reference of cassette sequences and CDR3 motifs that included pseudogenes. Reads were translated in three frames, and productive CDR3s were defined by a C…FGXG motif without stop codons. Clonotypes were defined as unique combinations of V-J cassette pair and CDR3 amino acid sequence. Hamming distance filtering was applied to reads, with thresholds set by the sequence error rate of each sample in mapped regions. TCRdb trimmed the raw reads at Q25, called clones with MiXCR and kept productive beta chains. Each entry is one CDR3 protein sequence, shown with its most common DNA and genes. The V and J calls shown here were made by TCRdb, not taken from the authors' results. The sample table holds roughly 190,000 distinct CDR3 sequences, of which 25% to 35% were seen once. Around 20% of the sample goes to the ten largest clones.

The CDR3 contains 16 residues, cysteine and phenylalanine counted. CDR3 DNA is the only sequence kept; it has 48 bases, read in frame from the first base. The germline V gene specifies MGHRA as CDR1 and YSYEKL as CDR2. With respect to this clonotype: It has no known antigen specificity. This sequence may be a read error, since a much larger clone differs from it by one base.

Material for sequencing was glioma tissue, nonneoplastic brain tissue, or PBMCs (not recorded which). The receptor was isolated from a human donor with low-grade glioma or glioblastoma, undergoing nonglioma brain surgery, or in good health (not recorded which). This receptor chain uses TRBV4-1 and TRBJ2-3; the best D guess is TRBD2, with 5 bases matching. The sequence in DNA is TGCGCCAGCAGCCAAGGGATTACAAGCGGCACAGATACGCAGTCTTTT. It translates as CASSQGITSGTDTQSF.